The source of this TCR beta chain is a study of STAT5B mutations in CD4+ large granular lymphocyte leukemia. In its sample, this clone was seen a few times. As yet, its antigen is unknown. Here immunoSEQ multiplex PCR was the method, and the copy in TCRdb shows in-frame clones only, minus some. Here the sample spans tens of thousands of clones, just under 75% being singletons. Study findings and constraints: TRBV06-family usage was enriched in top patient clones (8/27) versus controls (2/35). Around 25% of private leukemic clonotypes occurred rarely in other patients' non-leukemic repertoires.

The CDR3 totals 15 residues. Looked up from germline, CDR1 is SNHLY and CDR2 is FYNNEI. The V segment lost 6 bases and the J segment 4 bases; nucleotides outside the gene matches: 8. The TCR comes from a human donor in good health. This rearrangement joins TRBV2 to TRBJ1-4, with 7 bases lining up with TRBD1. The sample taken for sequencing was CD4+ T cells from blood buffy coats. The CDR3 spells CASRGPGQSNEKLFF. DNA for the CDR3: TGTGCCAGCAGGGGCCCGGGACAGAGTAATGAAAAACTGTTTTTT.